The clone carrying this T cell receptor (beta chain) was counted at least ten times. Preparation of the TCRbeta library was carried out with unique molecular identifiers. Via MiXCR, TCRdb re-called the PCR reads, giving one row per CDR3 protein. The repertoire includes roughly 500,000 distinct CDR3 sequences, 32% of them detected once, and 2% to 2.5% sits in the top ten. The source of the sample is a study of T-cell reconstitution after alpha-beta-depleted transplantation in children. V lost 7 bases, J lost 0 bases, and 25 bases lay in between. This CDR3 is 18 amino acids long. This sequence was found in a human donor who donated a stem cell graft to a child with aplastic anemia. The sequencing here drew on PBMCs from the stem cell graft donor, taken from the stem cell graft. This chain joins TRBV23-1 and TRBJ2-7, with D tentatively TRBD1 (6 bases). TRBV23-1 is recorded as an ORF, its role being uncertain. The CDR3 sequence: CASTSDALGAEASYEQYF. The CDR3 DNA reads as TGCGCCAGCACCTCCGACGCCCTGGGGGCAGAAGCCTCCTACGAGCAGTACTTC.